This is a list of T cell receptor beta chains from one sample in a study of beta chain features in type 1 diabetes. Sequencing was performed with immunoSEQ multiplex PCR; in TCRdb, only in-frame clones are kept and a portion is missing. The repertoire has about 270,000 clones, roughly an eighth of them found once; the top ten carry about 0.027%. Specimen: naive CD4+ T cells from blood. These receptors were obtained from a woman between 35 and 50 years old in good health. Each CDR3 is given with its conserved first and last residue.

14 TRBV27 CASSPRQSNQPQHF
12 TRBV25-1 CASSDRGYEQYF
16 TRBV18 CASSPTQDSSGNTIYF
12 TRBV18 CASSPDRVGYTF
16 TRBV5-6 CASSPLVRGESYEQYF
19 TRBV7-2 CASSLAAGTGGRAKNIQYF
18 TRBV29-1 CSARGGRGGRVGSTEAFF
14 TRBV7-6 CASSLAGTFYEQYF
13 TRBV5-1 CASSLRGPETQYF
15 TRBV25-1 CASSPGGSYNSPLHF
17 TRBV9 CASSVAGTSGGQETQYF
12 TRBV25-1 CASSQRGYEQYF
18 TRBV27 CASSPSRFAGQGAGTQYF
16 TRBV4-1 CASSQTLTGANQPQHF
20 TRBV6-1 CASSGQVGGLAGTQPDTQYF
14 TRBV5-1 CASSRGTGGNTIYF
14 TRBV14 CASSQGWTGVGYTF
13 TRBV9 CASSFGQGETQYF
16 TRBV5-4 CASSTSLAGGSGELFF
14 TRBV18 CASSPNDRAGEQFF
14 TRBV11-2 CASIPSAATGELFF
15 TRBV6-1 CASSETDEGNTEAFF
13 TRBV7-2 CASSPDRGGTQYF
15 TRBV5-1 CASCTSGVNTGELFF
14 TRBV2 CASRAGVANTEAFF
13 TRBV14 CASSHAGSGELFF
16 TRBV18 CASSPPERRAKNIQYF
15 TRBV4-1 CASSPGQGGNQPQHF
15 TRBV5-6 CASVQGAARQETQYF
15 TRBV14 CASSQADRANSPLHF
17 TRBV11-2 CASSPRASGERSYEQYF
13 TRBV6-5 CASSRQGFYEQYF
13 TRBV19 CASSIVGGYEQFF
15 TRBV27 CASSSEQGINQPQHF
15 TRBV18 CASSPPGGVMDTQYF
14 TRBV5-1 CASSSEQGATEAFF
15 TRBV29-1 CSATGTPLNTGELFF
13 TRBV6-5 CASSRQENEKLFF
14 TRBV15 CATRGGIPNSPLHF
18 TRBV2 CASSEGFGQGITGNTIYF
13 TRBV29-1 CSVPEHRTDTQYF
12 TRBV2 CASRQGAYEQYF
18 TRBV18 CASSPGVGTVRSGNTIYF
14 TRBV5-1 CASSLSGQGDEQYF
15 TRBV29-1 CSVVKRTRVQGGYTF
13 TRBV18 CASSPSQLDTIYF
15 TRBV7-2 CASSLDRVLSQPQHF
12 TRBV6-6 CASSRLTGMMFF